This note documents a single T cell receptor beta chain sequence. This specimen belongs to a study of cytomegalovirus exposure and HLA in healthy donors. About the research overall: For the roughly 400 genotyped donors, over 80% fell within the Caucasian-associated ancestry cluster.

Germline CDR1 and CDR2: LNHDA and SQIVND (reference sequence). CDR3 length: 15 amino acids. V lost 3 bases, J lost 1 base, and 3 bases stayed unmatched. Researchers ran the PCR with 60 Vbeta and 13 Jbeta primers. Libraries were prepared by immunoSEQ multiplex PCR; TCRdb keeps only in-frame clonotypes and omits some of them. The sample has 180,000 or so clones, more than 70% seen once. The V call is TRBV19, the J call TRBJ2-7; 10 bases are shared with TRBD1. Input material: PBMCs. This TCR came from a woman between 40 and 55 years old in good health and CMV-seropositive. CDR3 in DNA: TGTGCCAGTAGTATCGGGACAGGGGCATCCTACGAGCAGTACTTC. Protein product: CASSIGTGASYEQYF.